This TCR beta chain derives from a study of early T cells in non-severe SARS-CoV-2 infection. The TCR library protocol attached unique molecular identifiers to the individual cDNA molecules. TCRdb recomputed calls from the 5' RACE reads with MiXCR, one row per CDR3 protein. This sample has tens of thousands of distinct CDR3 sequences, with under 9.5% found just once. This CDR3 has 14 residues. Germline CDR1 reads SGHAT; CDR2 reads FQNNGV. V was clipped by 0 bases and J by 5 bases, with 8 bases between them. The chain combines TRBV11-2 with TRBJ1-3; no clear D. The sequenced sample was whole blood. This clonotype was obtained from an adult who was a healthcare worker with PCR-confirmed SARS-CoV-2 infection or an uninfected control (not recorded which). CDR3 nucleotide sequence: TGTGCCAGCAGCTTAGATCTCTCACGAAACACCATATATTTT. Translating it yields CASSLDLSRNTIYF.